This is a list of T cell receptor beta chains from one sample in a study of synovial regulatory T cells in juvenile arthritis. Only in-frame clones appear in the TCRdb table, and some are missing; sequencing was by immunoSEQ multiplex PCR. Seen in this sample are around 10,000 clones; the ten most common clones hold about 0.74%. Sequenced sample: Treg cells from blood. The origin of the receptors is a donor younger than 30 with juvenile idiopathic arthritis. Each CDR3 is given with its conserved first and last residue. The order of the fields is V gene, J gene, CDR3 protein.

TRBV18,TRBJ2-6,CASSPSSGANVLTF
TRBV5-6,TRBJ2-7,CASSLVGDLAYEQYF
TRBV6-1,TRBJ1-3,CASSEGRPPDF
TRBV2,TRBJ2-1,CASSPGTGGLGGLYNEQFF
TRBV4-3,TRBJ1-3,CASSQGRRSGNTIYF
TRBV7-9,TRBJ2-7,CASTLRLGAEQYF
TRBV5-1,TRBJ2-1,CASRLRGPSYNEQFF
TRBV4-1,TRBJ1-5,CASSQDGREVNQPQHF
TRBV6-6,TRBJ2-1,CASSYLTGHSYNEQFF
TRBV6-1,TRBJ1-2,CASSDVGAPGYGYTF
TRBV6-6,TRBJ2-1,CASSPWTSGGKREQFF
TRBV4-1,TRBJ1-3,CASSGLLGGNTIYF
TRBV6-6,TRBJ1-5,CASSYATGKGQPQHF
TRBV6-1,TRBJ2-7,CASSEAGGNPYEQYF
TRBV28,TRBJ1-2,CASSPGAGSDGYTF
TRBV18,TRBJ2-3,CASSAGRGGEYTDTQYF
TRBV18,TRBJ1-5,CASSLDSIRPQHF
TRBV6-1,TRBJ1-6,CASSERWRGQGSPLHF
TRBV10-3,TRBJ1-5,CAISESEGQPQHF
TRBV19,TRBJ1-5,CASSKSARANNQPQHF
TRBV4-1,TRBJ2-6,CASSPVGGGANVLTF
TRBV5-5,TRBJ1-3,CASSSFISGNTIYF
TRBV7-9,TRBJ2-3,CASSLVSDTQYF
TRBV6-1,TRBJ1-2,CAVTGLYGYTF
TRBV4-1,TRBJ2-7,CASSQGGLAPSEQYF
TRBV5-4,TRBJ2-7,CASSLNPPEALTEQYF
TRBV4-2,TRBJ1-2,CASGKGFGYTF
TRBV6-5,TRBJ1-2,CASSRSLRGYTF
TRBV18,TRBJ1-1,CASSGGVEAFF
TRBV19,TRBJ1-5,CASSTTGNAQPQHF
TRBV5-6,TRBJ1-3,CASSFLAAGNTIYF
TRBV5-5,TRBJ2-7,CASSLEGSPYEQYF
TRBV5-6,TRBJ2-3,CASSTPGHNTDTQYF
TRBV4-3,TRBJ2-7,CASSPGTASYEQYF
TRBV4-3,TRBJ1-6,CASSQEVQKGHSPLHF
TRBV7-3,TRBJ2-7,CASSLLAGGRQYF
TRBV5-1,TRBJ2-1,CASSLVPGHFYNEQFF
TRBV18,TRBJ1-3,CASSPPVGNTIYF
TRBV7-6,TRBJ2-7,CASSTSDGYEQYF
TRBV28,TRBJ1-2,CASSLQWVSYGYTF
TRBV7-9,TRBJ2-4,CASSLGQGMNIQYF
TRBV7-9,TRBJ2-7,CASSFGHAYEQYF
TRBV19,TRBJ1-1,CASSINRETEAFF
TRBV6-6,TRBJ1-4,CASIREGEKLFF
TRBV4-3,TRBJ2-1,CASSQVGGHSRTKVRSYNEQFF
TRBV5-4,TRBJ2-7,CASSPRQGREQYF
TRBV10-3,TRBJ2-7,CAISGQGQGNSYEQYF
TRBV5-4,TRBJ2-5,CASSQVQETQYF
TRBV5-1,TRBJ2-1,CASRSLAGGPHEQFF
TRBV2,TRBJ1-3,CASRAAVASGNTIYF
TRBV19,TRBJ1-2,CASTQDRGYGYTF